Sequencing of this TCR beta chain was carried out in a study of blood T cell repertoires in COVID-19. The overall study: The cDNA or gDNA used as material had been derived from T cells, B-cell-depleted T cells, or PBMCs.

This CDR3 comprises 14 residues. Trimming cost V 1 base and J 4 bases, with 8 bases left between them. The germline gives CDR1 MDHEN, CDR2 SYDVKM. Under the authors' procedure: Nucleated cell number was recorded as an estimate derived from reference gene primer amplification. Only in-frame clones appear in the TCRdb table, and some are missing; sequencing was by immunoSEQ multiplex PCR. V and J calls plus clone size are reproduced from that table; the DNA served to infer D and trimming. This sample carries over 200,000 clones, more than 75% of them seen once, and the ten largest clones take over 2%. The TCR was taken from a woman between 50 and 59 years old with acute or convalescent COVID-19. Sample: peripheral blood. The J gene is TRBJ1-5, the V gene TRBV28, with D maybe TRBD1 (6 bases). CDR3 in amino acids: CASSLFQGNQPQHF. The CDR3 nucleotides read TGTGCCAGCAGTTTATTCCAGGGGAATCAGCCCCAGCATTTT.